This TCR beta chain was found in a study of identical twins. Losses at the gene ends were 4 bases for V and 5 bases for J; bases not matched to a gene: 13. Germline V gives CDR1 SQVTM, CDR2 ANQGSEA. The CDR3 covers 15 residues. On this clonotype: Its antigen remains unidentified.

One entry per CDR3 protein results from TCRdb running MiXCR on the 5' RACE reads. This table holds 500,000 or so distinct CDR3 sequences, approximately 15% found once. Broader study findings: Without tracking the same donors, conclusions rested on cross-sectional statistical analysis. Memory repertoires showed no such pattern, whereas abundant cord blood beta clonotypes carried fewer insertions. For zero-insertion analyses, partial confounding could come from invariant MAIT and iNKT cells.

The same data also went into a second study, on yellow fever vaccine responses in identical twins.

Sequencing was performed on CD4+ T cells sorted from blood. This TCR derives from a woman younger than 35 in good health. The chain is built from TRBV29-1 and TRBJ2-5; 7 nucleotides line up with TRBD2. The CDR3 here is CSVGFGGDSLETQYF. DNA of the CDR3: TGCAGCGTTGGATTTGGGGGGGATTCGCTCGAGACCCAGTACTTC.